This TCR beta chain was sequenced for a study of blood T cell repertoires in COVID-19. Overall study context: Samples came from the United States, Italy and Spain, spanning acute and convalescent COVID-19. Sources were T cells, B-cell-depleted T cells, or PBMCs; the material itself was cDNA or gDNA.

Study processing details: Reference gene primer amplification yielded estimated nucleated cell counts. Clones were sequenced by immunoSEQ multiplex PCR, and TCRdb holds only the in-frame ones, with some missing. Clone size and the V and J calls come from that table; the DNA yielded D and trimming. Of approximately 210,000 clones in the sample, 80% to 85% were seen once. This CDR3 has 13 residues. Trimming pared 10 bases from V and 4 bases from J, leaving 16 bases between. The sequence was collected from a man younger than 45 with active or convalescent COVID-19. The specimen sequenced was peripheral blood. The gene calls are TRBV12-3 or TRBV12-4 and TRBJ1-1, with D hard to call. The CDR3 is CATKFGEVTEAFF. The DNA of the CDR3 is TGTGCCACCAAGTTTGGGGAGGTCACTGAAGCTTTCTTT.